This T cell receptor beta chain was sequenced in a study of shared clonotypes between healthy human individuals. Turning to this clone: Its antigen is undetermined.

CD8 cells classed as naive were CD45RO-negative and positively selected for CCR7, excluding terminally differentiated effector memory CD45RA+ cells. Source study methods: From ImmunoSEQ came sequences covering only the junction and carrying no quality scores, so filtering differed. Measured with immunoSEQ multiplex PCR; TCRdb has only the in-frame clones, and not every one. V and J calls and clone size are given by that table; D and trimming were obtained from the DNA. The data contain approximately 590,000 clones, just under 97% of them singletons. Regarding the study as a whole: Investigators expected sequencing depth to affect clonotype sharing among donors.

The sequence was collected from a woman under 40 in good health. The material sequenced was naive CD8+ T cells sorted from blood.

CDR3 nucleotide sequence: TGTGCCAGCAGCAGAACTCGACTAGCAGACTACAATGAGCAGTTCTTC. Its translation: CASSRTRLADYNEQFF. This chain connects TRBV9 to TRBJ2-1; 7 bases line up with TRBD2. Germline assignment: CDR1 SGDLS and CDR2 YYNGEE. This CDR3 comprises 16 residues. The V gene end was trimmed by 4 bases and the J gene end by 3 bases; junction bases not matched to a gene: 10.